This TCR beta chain was documented in a study of blood T cell repertoires in COVID-19. Study as a whole: Researchers got acute and convalescent COVID-19 samples from the United States, Italy and Spain.

Repertoires were generated with immunoSEQ multiplex PCR, while TCRdb's copy carries only in-frame clones and drops some. The table includes some 150,000 clones, 80% to 90% detected once. The CDR3 has 17 amino acids. V lost 0 bases and J lost 4, with 15 bases in between. The germline V gene encodes CDR1 LGHNA and CDR2 YNFKEQ. Sequencing used peripheral blood. The clonotype originates from a woman aged 60-75 years with COVID-19, enrolled during active disease. The gene calls are TRBV4-2 and TRBJ1-4; maybe TRBD1 (5 bases). CDR3 sequence reads: CASSQELSGLGNEKLFF. CDR3 in DNA: TGTGCCAGCAGCCAAGAACTGTCAGGGCTGGGTAATGAAAAACTGTTTTTT.